A selection of T cell receptor beta chains follows, all from one sample in a study of identical twins. MiXCR was run by TCRdb on the 5' RACE reads, yielding one entry per CDR3 protein. The sample has some 500,000 distinct CDR3 sequences, around 15% seen once. This same sample was also taken into another study, of yellow fever vaccine responses in identical twins.

Sequencing input: CD4+ T cells sorted from blood. Every receptor here comes from a woman aged 18-29 years in good health. The conserved cysteine and the conserved F or W are not part of the CDR3 here. Size tells how often a clone was seen (once, few, many) or the class of an expanded clone, and some rows leave it out.

j_call v_call clone_size cdr3_aa
TRBJ2-7 TRBV7-2 NA ASSLRVVSYEQY
TRBJ2-7 TRBV7-9 few ASSTGQGPSYEQY
TRBJ1-4 TRBV20-1 few SARPGYGEKLF
TRBJ1-1 TRBV14 few ASSQLLTTEAF
TRBJ2-2 TRBV5-1 NA ASSVGTTNTGELF
TRBJ2-1 TRBV4-2 few ASSQAAASASYNEQF
TRBJ2-7 TRBV7-2 NA ASSAGIEQY
TRBJ2-3 TRBV3-1 NA ASSKRLAGVGTDTQY
TRBJ2-3 TRBV9 NA ASSVQDTQY
TRBJ2-5 TRBV7-9 few ASSFSRPGRRKETQY
TRBJ2-7 TRBV28 NA ASSLAGAIYEQY
TRBJ1-2 TRBV5-1 few ASRLAGGWRTNYGYT
TRBJ1-1 TRBV12-3/TRBV12-4 many ASSLTGSATEAF
TRBJ1-4 TRBV12-3/TRBV12-4 NA ASRRQGETNEKLF
TRBJ2-3 TRBV25-1 NA ASSEYRGGRRRSTDTQY
TRBJ1-1 TRBV7-8 few ASKSLGQGLLNTEAF
TRBJ2-7 TRBV2 many ASNRGGLPTYEQY
TRBJ2-7 TRBV3-1 few ASSQDLTGSYEQY
TRBJ2-4 TRBV5-1 many ASSIERPQRLAKNIQY
TRBJ2-4 TRBV7-9 many ASSFALRAADDIQY
TRBJ1-1 TRBV25-1 many ATDRVRIIEAF
TRBJ1-6 TRBV18 few ASSPARNNSPLH
TRBJ2-1 TRBV5-8 NA ASSPPVGRSYNEQF
TRBJ2-4 TRBV20-1 NA SAPGLAKNIQY
TRBJ1-5 TRBV6-5 NA ASSFKGDGQPQH
TRBJ2-1 TRBV24-1 many ATSDPGTLEQF
TRBJ2-3 TRBV7-2 few ASKEVARYDTQY